Following are 15 T cell receptor beta chains from one sample sequenced in a study of blood T cell repertoires in COVID-19. The method was immunoSEQ multiplex PCR; TCRdb's version includes in-frame clones alone and lacks a portion of them. The repertoire holds roughly 68,000 clones, with over 60% as singletons. Sequenced input: peripheral blood. The receptors stem from a man between 60 and 75 years old with COVID-19, enrolled during active disease.

The chain couples TRBV24-1 to TRBJ2-1; 8 bases are a match to TRBD2. In germline, CDR1 is KGHDR, CDR2 SFDVKD. The V gene end was trimmed by 3 bases and the J gene end by 8 bases; junction bases not matched to a gene: 8. The CDR3 spans 15 residues. CDR3 in amino acids: CATSDAGTSGHEQFF. DNA of the CDR3: TGTGCCACCAGTGATGCCGGGACTAGTGGCCATGAGCAGTTCTTC.

The chain carries TRBV2 and TRBJ2-5; D not resolved. Germline loops: CDR1 SNHLY, CDR2 FYNNEI. The CDR3 extends over 13 amino acids. Between the trimmed V and J ends, which lost 7 bases and 2 bases, there was a span of 11 bases. For the CDR3, the DNA is TGTGCCAGCACTGGTGGCTTTCAAGAGACCCAGTACTTC. Translation gives CASTGGFQETQYF.

The chain links TRBV7-2 to TRBJ1-4; perhaps TRBD1 as D (5 bases). CDR1 and CDR2 from the germline V gene are SGHTA and FQGNSA. The CDR3 spans 15 residues. V lost 1 base and J 0 bases, leaving 6 bases between the germline ends. CDR3 amino acids: CASSLEGTTNEKLFF. In DNA, the CDR3 is TGTGCCAGCAGCTTAGAGGGGACAACTAATGAAAAACTGTTTTTT.

This chain links TRBV20-1 with TRBJ2-7; no definite D call. The CDR3 is 11 residues long. The V gene's germline CDR1 is DFQATT and CDR2 SNEGSKA (reference sequence). V was pared by 3 bases and J by 7 bases, with 10 bases between. The CDR3 protein is CSASPAGEQYF. The CDR3 nucleotides read TGCAGTGCTAGCCCTGCCGGGGAGCAGTACTTC.

The chain uses TRBV5-5 and TRBJ2-7; 8 bases are a match to TRBD2. The V gene's germline CDR1 is SGHKS and CDR2 YYEKEE (reference sequence). The CDR3 consists of 16 residues. The V segment lost 0 bases and the J segment 6 bases; nucleotides outside the gene matches: 11. As DNA, the CDR3 is TGTGCCAGCAGCTTGGGAAGCGGGAGTAAAGGGAGCGAGCAGTACTTC. Translated: CASSLGSGSKGSEQYF.

This rearrangement joins TRBV28 to TRBJ1-1; D gene uncertain. Germline CDR1 reads MDHEN; CDR2 reads SYDVKM. The CDR3 runs to 11 residues. V was clipped by 3 bases and J by 6 bases, with 5 bases between them. CDR3 protein: CASSFESEAFF. The CDR3 coding sequence is TGTGCCAGCAGTTTCGAGTCTGAAGCTTTCTTT.

This chain uses TRBV10-3 with TRBJ2-2; TRBD2 matches at 7 bases. V was clipped by 0 bases and J by 6 bases; unmatched bases: 4. CDR3 length: 15 amino acids. Germline V gene data show CDR1 as ENHRY and CDR2 as SYGVKD. CDR3 bases: TGTGCCATCAGTGAGTCCCAGGGAGGGCCCGGGGAGCTGTTTTTT. Its protein product is CAISESQGGPGELFF.

The V and J genes are TRBV2 and TRBJ2-2, with 10 positions matching TRBD2. This CDR3 region has 14 residues. V gave up 6 bases and J gave up 6 bases; unmatched junction bases: 4. In germline, CDR1 is SNHLY, CDR2 FYNNEI. The CDR3 DNA reads TGTGCCAGCAGCGCTGGACTAGCGGCCGGGGAGCTGTTTTTT. Encoded protein: CASSAGLAAGELFF.

The chain joins TRBV19 to TRBJ2-1; perhaps TRBD1 as D (6 bases). Between the trimmed V and J ends, which lost 11 bases and 2 bases, there was a span of 13 bases. The CDR3 sequence is 13 residues long. Per germline, CDR1 LNHDA and CDR2 SQIVND (reference sequence). The CDR3, as DNA: TGTGCCTCGGAGACAGGAGCCTACAATGAGCAGTTCTTC. It translates to CASETGAYNEQFF.

The CDR3 region is CASTLGGRNYEQYF. The CDR3, as DNA: TGTGCCAGCACCCTGGGGGGGCGGAACTACGAGCAGTACTTC. The chain recombines TRBV28 with TRBJ2-7; tentative D call: TRBD2 (7 bases). CDR1 MDHEN and CDR2 SYDVKM come from the germline V gene. The germline V and J ends were trimmed by 7 bases and 3 bases, with 16 bases remaining between them. The CDR3 is 14 residues long.

In this sample, this clone turned up a few times. The chain recombines TRBV5-6 with TRBJ2-2; 10 bases align to TRBD2. Germline V gene lookup returns CDR1 SGHDT and CDR2 YYEEEE. This CDR3 has 17 residues. Unmatched junction bases numbered 11, after V lost 6 bases and J lost 3 bases. Here the CDR3 reads CASTHQREGPDTGELFF. As DNA, the CDR3 is TGTGCCAGCACCCATCAGCGGGAGGGCCCCGACACCGGGGAGCTGTTTTTT. The complete variable domain, with remaining parts taken from reference TRBV5-6 and TRBJ2-2, reads DAGVTQSPTHLIKTRGQQVTLRCSPKSGHDTVSWYQQALGQGPQFIFQYYEEEERQRGNFPDRFSGHQFPNYSSELNVNALLLGDSALYLCASTHQREGPDTGELFFGEGSRLTVL.

The V gene is TRBV7-2, the J gene TRBJ2-7; maybe TRBD2 (6 bases). This CDR3 region has 14 residues. CDR1 and CDR2 from the germline V gene are SGHTA and FQGNSA. With 5 bases removed from V and 3 bases from J, the gap between germline ends came to 14 bases. CDR3 sequence: CASSPGTDLYEQYF. CDR3 nucleotide sequence: TGTGCCAGCAGCCCGGGGACTGATCTCTACGAGCAGTACTTC.

This sequence joins TRBV7-9 and TRBJ2-7, with D unresolved. The CDR3 spans 12 residues. Germline V lookup: CDR1 SEHNR, CDR2 FQNEAQ (reference sequence). V lost 5 bases, J lost 3 bases, and 8 bases lay in between. CDR3 sequence (DNA): TGTGCCAGCAGCGCCGACAACTACGAGCAGTACTTC. Translating it yields CASSADNYEQYF. Looking up the rest from reference TRBV7-9 and TRBJ2-7 gives the full variable domain: DTGVSQNPRHKITKRGQNVTFRCDPISEHNRLYWYRQTLGQGPEFLTYFQNEAQLEKSRLLSDRFSAERPKGSFSTLEIQRTEQGDSAMYLCASSADNYEQYFGPGTRLTVT.

The V gene is TRBV10-3, the J gene TRBJ2-3, with D tentatively TRBD1 (5 bases). From germline, CDR1 is ENHRY and CDR2 SYGVKD. V gave up 6 bases and J gave up 2 bases, with 15 bases separating them. The CDR3 runs to 15 residues. The CDR3 loop reads CAIRDKNFFTDTQYF. The CDR3 bases are TGTGCCATCAGGGACAAGAATTTCTTCACAGATACGCAGTATTTT.

Remarks on this clone: At one of its ends the junction is not consistent with the germline gene, which may arise from a read error. Other DNA sequences of this sample code for an identical CDR3. The rearrangement uses TRBV20-1 and TRBJ1-5, with D maybe TRBD1 (6 bases). The germline V gene encodes CDR1 DFQATT and CDR2 SNEGSKA (reference sequence). The CDR3 runs to 12 residues. This chain's CDR3 is CSASSGDQPQHF. CDR3 bases: TGCAGCGCTAGTTCAGGGGATCAGCCCCAGCATTTT.